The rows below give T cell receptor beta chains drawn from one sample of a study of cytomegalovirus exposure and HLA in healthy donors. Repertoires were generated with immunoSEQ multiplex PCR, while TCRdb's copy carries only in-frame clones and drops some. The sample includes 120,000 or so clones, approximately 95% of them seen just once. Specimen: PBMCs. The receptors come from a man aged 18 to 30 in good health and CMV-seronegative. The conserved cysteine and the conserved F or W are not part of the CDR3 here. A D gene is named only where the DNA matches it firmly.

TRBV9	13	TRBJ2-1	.	ASSVDGTGYNEQF
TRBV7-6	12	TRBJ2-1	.	ASSLAQYDDEQF
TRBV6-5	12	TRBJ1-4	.	ASSPRQANEKLF
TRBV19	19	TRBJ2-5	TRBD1	ASSIAFLVQGAMGRQETQY
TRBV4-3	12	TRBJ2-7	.	ASSRGGRNYEQY
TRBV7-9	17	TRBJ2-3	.	ASSHNLGVRRLSTDTQY
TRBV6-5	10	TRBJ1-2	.	ASRAGLDGYT
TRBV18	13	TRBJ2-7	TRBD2	ASSRASGSSYEQY
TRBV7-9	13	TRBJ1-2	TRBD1	ASSEDRGVNYGYT
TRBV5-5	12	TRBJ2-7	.	ASSRAGVVYEQY
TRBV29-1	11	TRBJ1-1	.	SVERRMNTEAF
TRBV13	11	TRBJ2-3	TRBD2	ASLAGVGDTQY
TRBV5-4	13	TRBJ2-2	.	ASSPGVVGTGELF
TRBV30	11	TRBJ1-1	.	AWSDGVDTEAF
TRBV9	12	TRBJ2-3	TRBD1	ASSPRQGPDTQY
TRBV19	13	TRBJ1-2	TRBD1	ASSIVTGTIYGYT